The entry that follows covers one T cell receptor beta chain sequence. V dropped 6 bases and J dropped 8 bases, with 19 bases sitting between them. The V gene's germline CDR1 is LNHDA and CDR2 SQIVND (reference sequence). This CDR3 comprises 15 residues. These data originate in a study of blood T cell repertoires in COVID-19. Profiling relied on immunoSEQ multiplex PCR, and the TCRdb table lists in-frame clones only, not all of them. This sample has approximately 150,000 clones, with over 65% found just once. The sample was peripheral blood. This sequence joins TRBV19 and TRBJ1-4, with D possibly TRBD1 on 6 matching bases. The TCR originated in a man in his fifties with acute or convalescent COVID-19. The CDR3 reads CASRGRSRGEEKLFF. The CDR3, as DNA: TGTGCCAGTAGGGGCCGTAGCAGGGGAGAAGAAAAACTGTTTTTT.